The 12 T cell receptor beta chains below were found in one sample sequenced in a study of blood T cell repertoires in COVID-19. Here immunoSEQ multiplex PCR was the method, and the copy in TCRdb shows in-frame clones only, minus some. The sample gives roughly 130,000 clones, about 86% of which show up once; about 15% is in the top ten. Sequenced input: peripheral blood. These receptors came from a woman aged 45-65 years with acute or convalescent COVID-19.

The V call is TRBV3-1 (or the pseudogene TRBV3-2), the J call TRBJ1-1; D gene uncertain. This CDR3 is 14 amino acids long. V lost 3 bases to trimming and J lost 1 base, with 9 bases between them. The germline CDR1 and CDR2 sequences are LGHDT and YNNKEL (reference sequence). In DNA form, the CDR3 reads TGTGCCAGCAGCCAGCACGGAGAGAACACTGAAGCTTTCTTT. The encoded protein is CASSQHGENTEAFF.

V gene TRBV12-3 or TRBV12-4 combines with J gene TRBJ1-5, with D possibly being TRBD1 (5 bases). The V gene lost 6 bases and the J gene lost 5 bases, with 11 bases spanning the gap. This CDR3 contains 13 residues. In DNA form, the CDR3 reads TGTGCCAGCAGGCCTGGGGGGGATCAGCCCCAGCATTTT. Its protein is CASRPGGDQPQHF.

The rearrangement links TRBV27 to TRBJ1-1; TRBD1 is a possible D gene (5 bases). The CDR3 sequence is 13 residues long. V dropped 8 bases and J dropped 3 bases, with 13 bases sitting between them. The germline V gene encodes CDR1 MNHEY and CDR2 SMNVEV (reference sequence). The CDR3 here is CASLTPGDTEAFF. The CDR3 bases are TGTGCCAGCCTTACCCCGGGGGACACTGAAGCTTTCTTT.

The chain recombines TRBV5-1 with TRBJ1-4; weak D call: TRBD1 (6 bases). The germline CDR1 and CDR2 sequences are SGHRS and YFSETQ. The CDR3 consists of 17 residues. The ends were cut back, 4 bases at V and 0 bases at J, with 16 bases in the middle. The CDR3 DNA reads as TGCGCCAGCAGCCCCCTGACAGGCTATGCAACTAATGAAAAACTGTTTTTT. Protein product: CASSPLTGYATNEKLFF.

This chain uses TRBV5-1 with TRBJ2-3; D may be TRBD2 (5 bases). The CDR3 sequence is 12 residues long. V lost 8 bases and J lost 4, with 11 bases in between. Germline V gives CDR1 SGHRS, CDR2 YFSETQ. This CDR3 is CASKEEADTQYF. The CDR3 DNA is TGCGCCAGTAAGGAGGAAGCAGATACGCAGTATTTT.

This chain joins TRBV5-5 and TRBJ2-7; D call uncertain. Trimming cost V 0 bases and J 2 bases, with 9 bases left between them. Germline V gene sequence: CDR1 SGHKS, CDR2 YYEKEE (reference sequence). The CDR3 is made up of 14 amino acids. Written as DNA, the CDR3 is TGTGCCAGCAGCTTGGCCGCGTCTCCCTACGAGCAGTACTTC. This sequence encodes CASSLAASPYEQYF.

The rearrangement joins TRBV14 to TRBJ2-7, with a possible D match to TRBD1 (5 bases). Germline V CDR1 and CDR2: SGHDN, FVKESK. Trimming took 0 bases from V and 3 from J, leaving 15 bases between them. The CDR3 contains 16 residues. For the CDR3, the DNA is TGTGCCAGCAGCCAAGAAAGCGCGTGGCAGGGCTACGAGCAGTACTTC. The encoded protein is CASSQESAWQGYEQYF.

This sequence joins TRBV19 and TRBJ2-3, with 10 bases that match TRBD2. Germline V gene sequence: CDR1 LNHDA, CDR2 SQIVND (reference sequence). Unmatched junction bases numbered 3, after V lost 5 bases and J lost 1 base. This CDR3 has 15 amino acids. The CDR3 region is CASSRTSGGTDTQYF. The CDR3 DNA reads as TGTGCCAGTAGTCGTACTAGCGGGGGCACAGATACGCAGTATTTT.

V usage is TRBV3-1 (or the pseudogene TRBV3-2) and J usage is TRBJ2-3, with D possibly matching TRBD2 (6 bases). Trimming cost V 1 base and J 5 bases, with 19 bases left between them. Germline CDR1 reads LGHDT; CDR2 reads YNNKEL (reference sequence). The CDR3 loop spans 17 amino acids. CDR3 DNA: TGTGCCAGCAGCCAAGCCTCCCAATTACTAGCTGGAGATACGCAGTATTTT. Translating it yields CASSQASQLLAGDTQYF.

V is TRBV30 and J is TRBJ2-1; 8 bases match TRBD2. Germline assignment: CDR1 GTSNPN and CDR2 SVGIG (reference sequence). The CDR3 has 14 amino acids. The junction had 4 bases not matched to a gene; V was cut back by 2 bases and J by 4 bases. The chain's CDR3 is CAWSLSGGYNEQFF. In DNA, the CDR3 is TGTGCCTGGAGTCTCAGCGGGGGATACAATGAGCAGTTCTTC. The variable domain in full, with the rest retrieved from reference TRBV30 and TRBJ2-1, is SQTIHQWPATLVQPVGSPLSLECTVEGTSNPNLYWYRQAAGRGLQLLFYSVGIGQISSEVPQNLSASRPQDRQFILSSKKLLLSDSGFYLCAWSLSGGYNEQFFGPGTRLTVL.

The chain joins TRBV10-3 to TRBJ2-3, with D possibly TRBD1 on 6 matching bases. CDR1 is ENHRY and CDR2 is SYGVKD in the germline V gene. This CDR3 is built from 15 residues. V lost 3 bases and J 2 bases, leaving 12 bases between the germline ends. This chain's CDR3 is CAISDGDTTTDTQYF. The CDR3 bases are TGTGCCATCAGTGATGGGGACACTACCACAGATACGCAGTATTTT.

This clone was recorded once. The J gene is TRBJ2-1, the V gene TRBV6-1; D perhaps matches TRBD1 (7 bases). The V and J ends lost 3 bases and 2 bases respectively, with 8 bases between them. Germline loops: CDR1 MNHNS, CDR2 SASEGT. The CDR3 sequence is 14 residues long. The DNA for the CDR3 is TGTGCCAGCAGTGACAGGGGGGCCTACAATGAGCAGTTCTTC. Protein product: CASSDRGAYNEQFF.